The clone carrying this T cell receptor (beta chain) was seen once. Its matching antigen is unknown. At the DNA level, this CDR3 is encoded by other sequences in the same sample as well. The entry originates in a study of cytomegalovirus exposure and HLA in healthy donors. The PCR used 60 Vbeta and 13 Jbeta primers. Using immunoSEQ multiplex PCR, the repertoire was profiled, and TCRdb retains in-frame clones only, with some absent. Among about 230,000 clones listed, around 85% were seen once. Findings of the study overall: The authors considered a cluster of highly shared sequence variants likely to be a sequencing artifact. TCR beta V- and J-gene trimming was later associated with a missense DCLRE1C variant.

The J segment lost 4 bases and the V segment lost 1 base, leaving 2 bases of the junction unmatched. Germline V lookup: CDR1 SNHLY, CDR2 FYNNEI. The CDR3 is 14 amino acids. Material: PBMCs. The chain combines TRBV2 with TRBJ1-2, with 8 bases that match TRBD1. This receptor was taken from a human donor in good health. CDR3 nucleotides: TGTGCCAGCAGTGAAGACAGGGGGTCCTATGGCTACACCTTC. It is translated as CASSEDRGSYGYTF.